The TCR beta chain under discussion was sequenced for a study of shared T cell receptors in the human thymus. Assay used: immunoSEQ multiplex PCR; TCRdb lists only in-frame clones, some missing. The sample contains about 380,000 clones, more than 85% of which appear only once. Looked up from germline, CDR1 is ENHRY and CDR2 is SYGVKD. This CDR3 region has 12 residues. The ends were cut back, 3 bases at V and 4 bases at J, with 5 bases in the middle. This clone was recorded only once. Material for sequencing was thymocytes. The chain couples TRBV10-3 to TRBJ2-3; D gene unclear. This receptor was taken from a human donor. CDR3 sequence: CAISDTSDTQYF. The CDR3 DNA reads TGTGCCATCAGTGACACCTCAGATACGCAGTATTTT.